These 30 T cell receptor beta chains were all obtained from the same sample, sequenced in a study of T cells in pancreatic ductal adenocarcinoma. No neoadjuvant therapy was given to the selected pancreatic ductal adenocarcinoma patients before their surgery. This table comes from immunoSEQ multiplex PCR, and its TCRdb copy is limited to in-frame clones, with some not included. The repertoire holds 16,000 or so clones, with 90% to 95% as singletons. Sequences were obtained from PBMCs. The receptors were gathered from a human donor with pancreatic ductal adenocarcinoma.

CDR3 in DNA: TGTGCCAGCTCACCCCAGGGAGAAGGGAATGAAGCTTTCTTT. Encoded protein: CASSPQGEGNEAFF. The gene calls are TRBV18 and TRBJ1-1; D is perhaps TRBD1 (5 bases). Looked up from germline, CDR1 is KGHSH and CDR2 is LQKENI. CDR3 size: 14 residues. Trimming removed 3 bases from V and 7 bases from J, with 15 bases in between.

The chain is built from TRBV9 and TRBJ1-1, with D maybe TRBD1 (6 bases). Deletions cut 1 base from V and 4 bases from J, with 11 bases between. CDR3 length: 14 residues. Germline V gene data show CDR1 as SGDLS and CDR2 as YYNGEE. CDR3 DNA: TGTGCCAGCAGCGTAAAGACAGGAGGCACTGAAGCTTTCTTT. Its protein product is CASSVKTGGTEAFF.

The chain recombines TRBV7-9 with TRBJ2-4; 9 bases agree with TRBD1. CDR1 is SEHNR and CDR2 is FQNEAQ in the germline V gene (reference sequence). The CDR3 extends over 14 amino acids. Trimming removed 5 bases from V and 8 bases from J; junction bases left unmatched: 7. The CDR3 region has the DNA TGTGCCAGCAGCCCGGGACAGGGTTTACACATTCAGTACTTC. This translates into CASSPGQGLHIQYF.

The chain has TRBV5-1 and TRBJ2-5, with 13 bases identical to TRBD2. The last part of the DNA fits TRBJ2-7 better; the J call may be wrong. The CDR3 spans 17 residues. Germline assignment: CDR1 SGHRS and CDR2 YFSETQ. The CDR3 region is CASSSRTSGSSSYEQYF. The CDR3 region has the DNA TGCGCCAGCAGCTCTAGGACTAGCGGGAGTAGCTCCTACGAGCAGTACTTC.

V usage is TRBV6-6 and J usage is TRBJ1-2; 9 bases line up with TRBD1. The CDR3 is 16 residues long. Germline trimming cut 6 bases from V and 4 bases from J; bases unmatched to any gene: 12. CDR1 is MNHNY and CDR2 is SVGAGI in the germline V gene (reference sequence). CDR3 region: CASRAGGTGSVYGYTF. CDR3 nucleotides: TGTGCCAGCAGGGCCGGCGGGACAGGGAGTGTCTATGGCTACACCTTC.

This clone was picked up a small number of times. V gene TRBV4-3 combines with J gene TRBJ2-7, with D possibly matching TRBD1 (7 bases). This CDR3 region has 15 residues. V was shortened by 0 bases and J by 3 bases, with 12 bases between the two germline ends. The germline V gene has CDR1 LGHNA and CDR2 YSLEER. The CDR3 bases are TGCGCCAGCAGCCAAGATCCAGGGGGACTCTACGAGCAGTACTTC. Protein product: CASSQDPGGLYEQYF.

This chain connects TRBV29-1 to TRBJ1-4; D is uncertain. Per germline, CDR1 SQVTM and CDR2 ANQGSEA. Trimming removed 1 base from V and 6 bases from J, with 15 bases in between. This CDR3 spans 15 amino acids. The CDR3 DNA reads as TGCAGCGTTGAAGGGCGGGCTTCCGAAGATGAAAAACTGTTTTTT. Its translation: CSVEGRASEDEKLFF.

V and J are TRBV19 and TRBJ2-6, with TRBD1 matching over 11 bases. CDR3 length: 22 amino acids. V lost 0 bases and J lost 2; bases outside the gene matches: 15. The germline gives CDR1 LNHDA, CDR2 SQIVND (reference sequence). The CDR3 DNA follows: TGTGCCAGTAGTATAGATCGATCGGGACAGGGGGTGTACCGGGCTGGGGCCAACGTCCTGACTTTC. This encodes CASSIDRSGQGVYRAGANVLTF.

Only one count was recorded for this clone. V is TRBV12-5 and J is TRBJ2-5; 9 bases match TRBD1. Germline values: CDR1 LGHNT, CDR2 FRNRAP. The CDR3 extends over 14 amino acids. Trimming took 7 bases from V and 5 from J; bases not matched to a gene: 8. CDR3 DNA sequence: TGTGCTAGTGCTCCGGGACAGGGATGGGAGACCCAGTACTTC. It specifies CASAPGQGWETQYF.

The V call is TRBV7-2, the J call TRBJ2-5; 7 positions match TRBD1. Trimming removed 3 bases from V and 0 bases from J; junction bases left unmatched: 1. This CDR3 has 14 residues. The germline V gene has CDR1 SGHTA and CDR2 FQGNSA. The CDR3 sequence is CASSLGQYQETQYF. CDR3 bases: TGTGCCAGCAGCTTGGGACAGTACCAAGAGACCCAGTACTTC.

Turning to this clone: The junction shows a germline mismatch at one end, possibly a read error. The chain has TRBV4-3 and TRBJ1-6; D not resolved. CDR1 and CDR2 from the germline V gene are LGHNA and YSLEER. The CDR3 has 16 amino acids. CDR3 coding DNA: TGCGCCAACAGCCAAGGACGGGCGGGGAATAATTCACCCCTCCACTTT. It is translated as CANSQGRAGNNSPLHF.

This chain uses TRBV7-2 with TRBJ2-1; 11 nucleotides agree with TRBD1. This CDR3 comprises 18 residues. V shed 3 bases, J shed 0 bases, and the junction held 7 bases outside the gene matches. Germline loops: CDR1 SGHTA, CDR2 FQGNSA. The CDR3 DNA sequence: TGTGCCAGCAGCTTCAGGGGACAGGGGGAACACTCCTACAATGAGCAGTTCTTC. This gives the protein CASSFRGQGEHSYNEQFF.

V and J are TRBV7-6 and TRBJ1-2, with D possibly being TRBD1 (6 bases). The germline gives CDR1 SGHVS, CDR2 FNYEAQ. This CDR3 comprises 15 residues. V was cut by 3 bases and J by 0 bases, with 11 bases left in between. Here the CDR3 DNA reads TGTGCCAGCAGCTTGGACAGTTCAACTAACTATGGCTACACCTTC. This sequence encodes CASSLDSSTNYGYTF.

V gene TRBV27 combines with J gene TRBJ2-5, with a possible D match to TRBD1 (5 bases). CDR3 length equals 16 residues. Germline lookup yields CDR1 MNHEY and CDR2 SMNVEV (reference sequence). Trimming took 2 bases from V and 7 from J, leaving 20 bases between them. The CDR3 is CASSLLHPVQGGTQYF. The CDR3 bases are TGTGCCAGCAGTTTACTACACCCAGTGCAGGGTGGGACCCAGTACTTC.

This chain uses TRBV7-3 with TRBJ1-4; TRBD1 aligns across 8 bases. Germline values: CDR1 SGHTA, CDR2 FQGTGA. Losses at the gene ends were 5 bases for V and 7 bases for J; bases not matched to a gene: 6. CDR3 length: 14 residues. This chain's CDR3 is CASSLQGGTEKLFF. The CDR3, as DNA: TGTGCCAGCAGCCTACAGGGGGGGACTGAAAAACTGTTTTTT.

The chain has TRBV18 and TRBJ1-2; 7 bases fit TRBD1. This CDR3 region has 14 residues. V gave up 1 base and J gave up 8 bases; unmatched junction bases: 7. CDR1 is KGHSH and CDR2 is LQKENI in the germline V gene. The CDR3 sequence: CASSPQGAQGGYTF. The CDR3 nucleotides read TGTGCCAGCTCACCACAGGGGGCGCAGGGCGGCTACACCTTC.

The chain recombines TRBV7-2 with TRBJ2-7; 10 bases match TRBD2. The V gene's germline CDR1 is SGHTA and CDR2 FQGNSA. Losses at the gene ends were 5 bases for V and 4 bases for J; bases not matched to a gene: 14. The CDR3 consists of 17 residues. Here the CDR3 reads CASSAQRTSGGQYEQYF. For the CDR3, the DNA is TGTGCCAGCAGCGCACAGCGGACTAGCGGAGGGCAGTACGAGCAGTACTTC.

The gene calls are TRBV6-4 and TRBJ2-7, with D unclear. The CDR3 loop spans 14 amino acids. CDR1 and CDR2 (germline): MRHNA, SNTAGT. Trimming removed 4 bases at V and 6 bases at J, with 16 bases between. DNA for the CDR3: TGTGCCAGCAGTGCCTCGCCGAACGTGGGCGAGCAGTACTTC. Its translation: CASSASPNVGEQYF.

This chain uses TRBV5-4 with TRBJ2-7; weak D call: TRBD1 (5 bases). Per the germline V gene, CDR1 is SGHNT and CDR2 is YYREEE (reference sequence). The CDR3 covers 15 residues. Trimming shortened V by 0 bases and J by 0 bases, and 10 bases separated the two germline ends. Here the CDR3 reads CASSLEQESSYEQYF. The DNA for the CDR3 is TGTGCCAGCAGCTTGGAACAGGAATCCTCCTACGAGCAGTACTTC. Drawing the rest from reference TRBV5-4 and TRBJ2-7, the complete variable domain is ETGVTQSPTHLIKTRGQQVTLRCSSQSGHNTVSWYQQALGQGPQFIFQYYREEENGRGNFPPRFSGLQFPNYSSELNVNALELDDSALYLCASSLEQESSYEQYFGPGTRLTVT.

The rearrangement joins TRBV29-1 to TRBJ1-1, with D hard to call. Germline V gene lookup returns CDR1 SQVTM and CDR2 ANQGSEA. The V end lost 0 bases, the J end lost 11 bases, and 7 bases lay between the germline ends. The CDR3 totals 10 residues. CDR3 nucleotide sequence: TGCAGCGTTGAAGATCTTAGGGCTTTCTTT. Protein product: CSVEDLRAFF.

This chain connects TRBV7-9 to TRBJ1-1; D may be TRBD1 (6 bases). In germline, CDR1 is SEHNR, CDR2 FQNEAQ (reference sequence). This CDR3 has 14 amino acids. V shed 3 bases and J shed 5 bases, with 13 bases lying between them. DNA of the CDR3: TGTGCCAGCAGCTTCCGCCGAACAGGGACTGAAGCTTTCTTT. Amino acid sequence: CASSFRRTGTEAFF.

The V call is TRBV13, the J call TRBJ1-1, with D possibly matching TRBD1 (5 bases). This CDR3 contains 16 residues. Between the trimmed V and J ends, which lost 5 bases and 0 bases, there was a span of 16 bases. CDR1 and CDR2 (germline): PRHDT, FYEKMQ (reference sequence). This CDR3 reads CASSPTGGRMNTEAFF. CDR3 sequence (DNA): TGTGCCAGCAGCCCTACTGGGGGGAGGATGAACACTGAAGCTTTCTTT.

This clone came up a few times. The gene calls are TRBV7-9 and TRBJ2-1; no definite D call. CDR3 length: 13 residues. The V and J ends lost 0 bases and 8 bases respectively, with 8 bases between them. Germline CDR1 is SEHNR and CDR2 is FQNEAQ (reference sequence). The CDR3 loop is CASSLAELHEQFF. The CDR3 region has the DNA TGTGCCAGCAGCTTAGCGGAATTACATGAGCAGTTCTTC.

V is TRBV2 and J is TRBJ2-3; 9 bases agree with TRBD2. Germline loops: CDR1 SNHLY, CDR2 FYNNEI. The CDR3 covers 18 residues. V was clipped by 3 bases and J by 2 bases; unmatched bases: 12. CDR3 sequence reads: CASSERLAGGPITDTQYF. For the CDR3, the DNA is TGTGCCAGCAGTGAGAGGCTGGCGGGAGGGCCAATCACAGATACGCAGTATTTT.

V is TRBV4-3 and J is TRBJ1-2; TRBD1 aligns across 12 bases. CDR3 size: 17 residues. Germline CDR1 reads LGHNA; CDR2 reads YSLEER. The J segment lost 0 bases and the V segment lost 3 bases, leaving 5 bases of the junction unmatched. The DNA of the CDR3 is TGCGCCAGCAGCCAGTGGGACAGGGGGCAATCTAACTATGGCTACACCTTC. It specifies CASSQWDRGQSNYGYTF.

This sequence joins TRBV4-3 and TRBJ1-2, with no clear D. This CDR3 is built from 14 residues. V lost 0 bases and J 4 bases, leaving 9 bases between the germline ends. Germline CDR1 is LGHNA and CDR2 is YSLEER. The CDR3 DNA sequence: TGCGCCAGCAGCCAAGATCGGATAAGCTATGGCTACACCTTC. Protein sequence: CASSQDRISYGYTF.

V and J are TRBV7-3 and TRBJ2-1; no clear D. This CDR3 has 12 amino acids. V was pared by 3 bases and J by 10 bases, with 10 bases between. Germline CDR1 and CDR2: SGHTA and FQGTGA. In DNA, the CDR3 is TGTGCCAGCAGCTTTTTAGGGCAAGAGCAGTTCTTC. This codes for CASSFLGQEQFF. Full variable domain (rest looked up from reference TRBV7-3 and TRBJ2-1): GAGVSQTPSNKVTEKGKYVELRCDPISGHTALYWYRQSLGQGPEFLIYFQGTGAADDSGLPNDRFFAVRPEGSVSTLKIQRTERGDSAVYLCASSFLGQEQFFGPGTRLTVL.

The genes are TRBV2 and TRBJ1-1; D gene uncertain. Per the germline V gene, CDR1 is SNHLY and CDR2 is FYNNEI. The CDR3 consists of 15 residues. V lost 6 bases, J lost 1 base, and 15 bases lay in between. For the CDR3, the DNA is TGTGCCAGCAGCCCGGGTCTACAGACGAACACTGAAGCTTTCTTT. This encodes CASSPGLQTNTEAFF.

J is TRBJ1-1 and V is TRBV7-2; maybe TRBD1 (6 bases). The CDR3 runs 15 residues. Between the trimmed V and J ends, which lost 4 bases and 2 bases, there was a span of 14 bases. The V gene's germline CDR1 is SGHTA and CDR2 FQGNSA. CDR3 nucleotide sequence: TGTGCCAGCAGCTCAGCAGGGGCGATCAACACTGAAGCTTTCTTT. It codes for CASSSAGAINTEAFF.

The V and J genes are TRBV6-5 and TRBJ1-2; D not resolved. V was shortened by 2 bases and J by 7 bases, with 11 bases between the two germline ends. The V gene's germline CDR1 is MNHEY and CDR2 SVGAGI. The CDR3 runs to 13 residues. The CDR3 sequence is CASSYPGGVGYTF. Written as DNA, the CDR3 is TGTGCCAGCAGTTACCCAGGAGGAGTTGGCTACACCTTC.